These T cell receptor beta chains were read from a single sample in a study of shared clonotypes between healthy human individuals. Profiled with immunoSEQ multiplex PCR; TCRdb holds only in-frame clones, not every one. This table has fewer than 550,000 clones, about 80% appearing once. Input material: PBMCs. The origin of the receptors is a woman aged 40 to 50 in good health. Some clones in this sample may be carry-over from other donors' samples. Each CDR3 is given with its conserved first and last residue. A D gene is named only where the DNA matches it firmly. Not all rows give a size; the values are once, few, many and, for expanded clones, a class.

clone_size d_call j_call v_call cdr3_nt cdr3_aa
- TRBD2 TRBJ2-1 TRBV6-5 TGTGCCAGCAGGACTCATTTAGCGGGAGATGAGCAGTTCTTC CASRTHLAGDEQFF
- TRBD1 TRBJ1-4 TRBV4-1 TGCGCCAGCAGCCAACACGGGACAGTCCGTAGGGAAAATGAAAAACTGTTTTTT CASSQHGTVRRENEKLFF
- - TRBJ2-2 TRBV4-3 TGCGCCAGCAGCCAAGATAGGGTGGCAGCCCATGGGGTCGGGGAGCTGTTTTTT CASSQDRVAAHGVGELFF
- TRBD2 TRBJ2-4 TRBV28 TGTGCCAGCAGTCGTAGCGGGGCCAAAAACATTCAGTACTTC CASSRSGAKNIQYF
- - TRBJ1-2 TRBV28 TGTGCCAGCACCCTCTACAGCTACTATGGCTACACCTTC CASTLYSYYGYTF
- - TRBJ2-2 TRBV9 TGTGCCAGCAGCGTAGTGGATGCGAACACCGGGGAGCTGTTTTTT CASSVVDANTGELFF
- - TRBJ1-1 TRBV5-4 TGTGCCAGCAGCCCAGGACTGCCCCGTAACACTGAAGCTTTCTTT CASSPGLPRNTEAFF
- - TRBJ2-3 TRBV27 TGTGCCAGCAGTTTTGCGGGGAGCACAGATACGCAGTATTTT CASSFAGSTDTQYF
- - TRBJ1-5 TRBV5-6 TGTGCCAGCAGTTACGGGACGGAGAATCAGCCCCAGCATTTT CASSYGTENQPQHF
- - TRBJ2-1 TRBV7-9 TGTGCCAGCAGCTCGCACCGGGACGCTTTAAGGGTCCAGTTCTTC CASSSHRDALRVQFF
- TRBD2 TRBJ2-1 TRBV9 TGTGCCAGCAGCGCTCCCCAGCCTAGCGGGATTCCCAGCTCCTACAATGAGCAGTTCTTC CASSAPQPSGIPSSYNEQFF
- - TRBJ2-2 TRBV10-3 TGTGCCATCAGTGGGAACTCTAGCGTGAACACCGGGGAGCTGTTTTTT CAISGNSSVNTGELFF
- TRBD1 TRBJ2-1 TRBV18 TGTGCCAGCTCACAACCGGGACAGGAGTACAATGAGCAGTTCTTC CASSQPGQEYNEQFF
few - TRBJ2-1 TRBV28 TGTGCCAGCAGTTTCTTCGGGACCATCCTTTACAATGAGCAGTTCTTC CASSFFGTILYNEQFF
once - TRBJ1-4 TRBV6-6 TGTGCCACGGGGGGTTTGCTTTCTCGTGAAAAACTGTTTTTT CATGGLLSREKLFF
- - TRBJ2-2 TRBV11-3 TGTGCCAGCAGGTCCGGGGCAACCGGGGAGCTGTTTTTT CASRSGATGELFF
- - TRBJ2-5 TRBV5-1 TGCGCCAGCAGCTTGGTAGCCACGCGGTACCAAGAGACCCAGTACTTC CASSLVATRYQETQYF
many - TRBJ2-1 TRBV14 TGTGCCAGCAGCCCCACGGCCGGGTACAATGAGCAGTTCTTC CASSPTAGYNEQFF